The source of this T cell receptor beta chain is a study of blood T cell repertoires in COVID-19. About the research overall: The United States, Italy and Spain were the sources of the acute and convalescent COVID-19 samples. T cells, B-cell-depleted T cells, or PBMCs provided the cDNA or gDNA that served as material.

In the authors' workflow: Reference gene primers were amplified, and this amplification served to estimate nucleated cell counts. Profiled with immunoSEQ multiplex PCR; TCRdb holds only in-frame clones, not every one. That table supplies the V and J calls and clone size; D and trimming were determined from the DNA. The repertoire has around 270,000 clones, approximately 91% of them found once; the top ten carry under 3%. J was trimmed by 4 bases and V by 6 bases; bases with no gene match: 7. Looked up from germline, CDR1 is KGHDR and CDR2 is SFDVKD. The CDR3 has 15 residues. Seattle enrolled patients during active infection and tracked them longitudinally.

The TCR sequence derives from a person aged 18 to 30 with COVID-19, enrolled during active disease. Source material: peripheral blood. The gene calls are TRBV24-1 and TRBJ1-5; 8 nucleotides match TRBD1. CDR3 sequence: CATSSGQGWNQPQHF. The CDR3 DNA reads TGTGCCACCAGTTCCGGACAGGGATGGAATCAGCCCCAGCATTTT.